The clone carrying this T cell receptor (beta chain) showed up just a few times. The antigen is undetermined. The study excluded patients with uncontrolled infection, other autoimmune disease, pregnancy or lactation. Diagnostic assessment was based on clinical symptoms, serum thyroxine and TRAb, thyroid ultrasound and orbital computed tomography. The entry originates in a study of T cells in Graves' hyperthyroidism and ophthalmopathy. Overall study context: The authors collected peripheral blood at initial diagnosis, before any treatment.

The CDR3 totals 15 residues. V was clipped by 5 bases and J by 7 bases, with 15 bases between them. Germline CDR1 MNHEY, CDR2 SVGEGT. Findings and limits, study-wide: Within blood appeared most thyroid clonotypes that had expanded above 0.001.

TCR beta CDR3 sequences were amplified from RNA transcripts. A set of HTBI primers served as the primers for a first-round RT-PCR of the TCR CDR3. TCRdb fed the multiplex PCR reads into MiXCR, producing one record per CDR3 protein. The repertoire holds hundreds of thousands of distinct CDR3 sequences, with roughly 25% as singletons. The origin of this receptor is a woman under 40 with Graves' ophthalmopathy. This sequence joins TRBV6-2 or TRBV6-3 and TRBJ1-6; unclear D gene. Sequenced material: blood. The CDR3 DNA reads TGTGCCAGCAGTACTCCGACGGAGGCCAATTCACCCCTCCACTTT. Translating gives CASSTPTEANSPLHF.